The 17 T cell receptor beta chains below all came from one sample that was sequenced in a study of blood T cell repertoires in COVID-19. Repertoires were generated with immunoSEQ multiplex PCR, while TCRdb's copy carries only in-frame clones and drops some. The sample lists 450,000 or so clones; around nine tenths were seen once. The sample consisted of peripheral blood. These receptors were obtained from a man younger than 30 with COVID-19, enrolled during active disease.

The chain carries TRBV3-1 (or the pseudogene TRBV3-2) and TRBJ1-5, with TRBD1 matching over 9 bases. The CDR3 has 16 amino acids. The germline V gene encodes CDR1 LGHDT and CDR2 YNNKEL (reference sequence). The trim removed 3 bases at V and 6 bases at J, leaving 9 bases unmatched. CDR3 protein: CASSHSLTGGGQPQHF. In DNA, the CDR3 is TGTGCCAGCAGCCACAGCCTTACAGGGGGCGGTCAGCCCCAGCATTTT.

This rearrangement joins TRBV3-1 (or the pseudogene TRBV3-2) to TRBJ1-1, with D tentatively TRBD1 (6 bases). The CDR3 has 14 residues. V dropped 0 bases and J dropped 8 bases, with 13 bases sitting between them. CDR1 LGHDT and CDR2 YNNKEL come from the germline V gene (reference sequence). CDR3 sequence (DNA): TGTGCCAGCAGCCAAGAGGGGACAATCCAGGAAGCTTTCTTT. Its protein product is CASSQEGTIQEAFF.

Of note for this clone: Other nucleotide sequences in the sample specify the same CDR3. CDR3 DNA: TGCGCCAGCAGCGATTCGAGGGGGGAAGCTTTCTTT. Amino acids: CASSDSRGEAFF. The genes are TRBV10-1 and TRBJ1-1; possibly TRBD1 for D (6 bases). The CDR3 sequence is 12 residues long. Germline CDR1 WNHNN, CDR2 SYGVQD (reference sequence). The V end lost 6 bases, the J end lost 8 bases, and 13 bases lay between the germline ends.

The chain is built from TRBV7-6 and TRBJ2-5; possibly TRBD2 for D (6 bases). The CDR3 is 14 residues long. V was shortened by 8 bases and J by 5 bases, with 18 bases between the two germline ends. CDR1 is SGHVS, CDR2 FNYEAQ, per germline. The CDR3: CASGRPSSEETQYF. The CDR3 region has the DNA TGTGCCAGCGGGAGACCCTCTAGCGAGGAGACCCAGTACTTC.

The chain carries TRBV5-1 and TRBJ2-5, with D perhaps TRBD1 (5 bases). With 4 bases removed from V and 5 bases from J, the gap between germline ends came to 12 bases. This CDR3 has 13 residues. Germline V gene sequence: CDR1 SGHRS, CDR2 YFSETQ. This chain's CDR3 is CASSLAGPETQYF. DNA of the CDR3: TGCGCCAGCAGCCTGGCAGGGCCGGAGACCCAGTACTTC.

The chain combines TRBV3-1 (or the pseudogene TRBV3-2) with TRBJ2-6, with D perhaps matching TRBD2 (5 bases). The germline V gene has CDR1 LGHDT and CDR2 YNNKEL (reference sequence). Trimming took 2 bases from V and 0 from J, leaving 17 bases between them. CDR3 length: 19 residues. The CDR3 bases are TGTGCCAGCAGCCAATGGGGAACTAGGGATTTCTCTGGGGCCAACGTCCTGACTTTC. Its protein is CASSQWGTRDFSGANVLTF.

CDR3 bases: TGTGCCAGCAGACGATGGACTAGCGGATACTCCTACAATGAGCAGTTCTTC. Protein: CASRRWTSGYSYNEQFF. The rearrangement joins TRBV27 to TRBJ2-1; 10 bases are shared with TRBD2. CDR3 length: 17 residues. Germline V gene data show CDR1 as MNHEY and CDR2 as SMNVEV (reference sequence). V was clipped by 6 bases and J by 0 bases; unmatched bases: 8.

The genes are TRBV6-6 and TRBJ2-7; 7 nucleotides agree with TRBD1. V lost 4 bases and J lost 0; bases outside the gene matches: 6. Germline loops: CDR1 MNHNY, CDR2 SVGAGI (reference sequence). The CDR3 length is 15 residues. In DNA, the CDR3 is TGTGCCAGCAGTTTAGGGACAGACACCTCCTACGAGCAGTACTTC. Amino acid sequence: CASSLGTDTSYEQYF.

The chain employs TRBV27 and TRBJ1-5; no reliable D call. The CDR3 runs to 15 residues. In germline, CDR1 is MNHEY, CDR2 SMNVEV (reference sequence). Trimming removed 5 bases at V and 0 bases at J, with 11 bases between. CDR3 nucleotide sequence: TGTGCCAGCAGTCCCCTGACAACTAGCAATCAGCCCCAGCATTTT. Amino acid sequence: CASSPLTTSNQPQHF.

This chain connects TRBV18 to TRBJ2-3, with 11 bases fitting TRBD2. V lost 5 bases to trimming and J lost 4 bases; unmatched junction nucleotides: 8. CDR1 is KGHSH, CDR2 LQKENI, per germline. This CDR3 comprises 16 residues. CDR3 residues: CASSVDTSGGADTQYF. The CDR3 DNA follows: TGTGCCAGCTCAGTTGATACTAGCGGGGGAGCAGATACGCAGTATTTT.

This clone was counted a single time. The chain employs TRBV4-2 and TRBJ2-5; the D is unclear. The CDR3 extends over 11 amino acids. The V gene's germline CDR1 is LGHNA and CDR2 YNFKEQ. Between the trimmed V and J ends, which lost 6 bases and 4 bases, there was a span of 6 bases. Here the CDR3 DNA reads TGTGCCAGCAGTTCAGGAGAGACCCAGTACTTC. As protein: CASSSGETQYF.

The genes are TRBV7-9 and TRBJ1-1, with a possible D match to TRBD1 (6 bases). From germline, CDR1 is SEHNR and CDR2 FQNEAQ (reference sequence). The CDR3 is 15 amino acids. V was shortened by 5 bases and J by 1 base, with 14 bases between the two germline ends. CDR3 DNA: TGTGCCAGCAGCCGTGCCGGGACAAAGAACACTGAAGCTTTCTTT. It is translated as CASSRAGTKNTEAFF.

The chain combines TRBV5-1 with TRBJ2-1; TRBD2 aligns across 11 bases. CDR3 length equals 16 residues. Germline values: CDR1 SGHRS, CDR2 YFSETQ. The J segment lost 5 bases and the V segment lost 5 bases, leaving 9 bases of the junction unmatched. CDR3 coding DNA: TGCGCCAGCAGAGGGGGGGCGGGACTAGCGGACAATGAGCAGTTCTTC. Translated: CASRGGAGLADNEQFF.

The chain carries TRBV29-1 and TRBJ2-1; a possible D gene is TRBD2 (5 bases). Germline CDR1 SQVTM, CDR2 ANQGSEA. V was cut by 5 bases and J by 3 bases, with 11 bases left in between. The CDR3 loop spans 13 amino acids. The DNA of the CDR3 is TGCAGCGTTCGAGGAGGAATCTACAATGAGCAGTTCTTC. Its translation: CSVRGGIYNEQFF.

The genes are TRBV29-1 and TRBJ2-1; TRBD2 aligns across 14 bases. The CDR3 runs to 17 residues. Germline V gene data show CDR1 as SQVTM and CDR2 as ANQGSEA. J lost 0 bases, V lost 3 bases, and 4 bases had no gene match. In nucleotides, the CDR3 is TGCAGCGTTGATGGGACTAGCGGGGGTAGCTCCTACAATGAGCAGTTCTTC. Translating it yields CSVDGTSGGSSYNEQFF.

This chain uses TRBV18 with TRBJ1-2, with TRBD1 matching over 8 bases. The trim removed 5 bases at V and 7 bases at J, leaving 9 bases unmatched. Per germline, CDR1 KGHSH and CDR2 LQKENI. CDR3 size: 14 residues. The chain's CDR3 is CASSYDRGHVGYTF. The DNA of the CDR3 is TGTGCCAGCTCATACGACAGGGGCCACGTTGGCTACACCTTC.

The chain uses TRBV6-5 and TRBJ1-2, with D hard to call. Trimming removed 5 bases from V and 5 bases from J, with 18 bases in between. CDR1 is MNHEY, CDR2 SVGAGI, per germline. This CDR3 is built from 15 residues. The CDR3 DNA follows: TGTGCCAGCAGTCCCGCTGGGTCCACGACTTATGGCTACACCTTC. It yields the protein CASSPAGSTTYGYTF.